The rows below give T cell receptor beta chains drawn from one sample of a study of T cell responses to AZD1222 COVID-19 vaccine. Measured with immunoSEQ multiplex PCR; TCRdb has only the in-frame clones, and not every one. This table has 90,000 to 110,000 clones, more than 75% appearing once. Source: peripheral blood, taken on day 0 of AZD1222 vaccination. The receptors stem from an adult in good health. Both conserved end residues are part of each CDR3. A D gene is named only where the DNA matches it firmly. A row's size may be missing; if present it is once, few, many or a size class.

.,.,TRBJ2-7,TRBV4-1,CASSQLPGTFSYEQYF,TGCGCCAGCAGCCAACTCCCCGGGACATTCTCCTACGAGCAGTACTTC
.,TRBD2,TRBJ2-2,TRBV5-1,CASSLEAGGYGELFF,TGCGCCAGCAGCTTGGAAGCGGGAGGTTACGGGGAGCTGTTTTTT
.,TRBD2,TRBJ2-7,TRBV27,CASSLRPGLAGSSYSYEQYF,TGTGCCAGCAGTTTACGCCCGGGACTAGCGGGAAGCTCTTATAGCTACGAGCAGTACTTC
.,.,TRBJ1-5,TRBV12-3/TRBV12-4,CASSPGFYQPQHF,TGTGCCAGCAGCCCAGGTTTCTATCAGCCCCAGCATTTT
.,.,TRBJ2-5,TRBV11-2,CASSLVGVTQYF,TGTGCCAGCAGCTTGGTGGGGGTGACCCAGTACTTC
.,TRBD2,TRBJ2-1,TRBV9,CASSVVAGVGYNEQFF,TGTGCCAGCAGCGTTGTAGCGGGAGTCGGTTACAATGAGCAGTTCTTC
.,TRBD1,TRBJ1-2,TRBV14,CASSKRDRMGGYTF,TGTGCCAGCAGCAAGAGGGACAGGATGGGCGGCTACACCTTC
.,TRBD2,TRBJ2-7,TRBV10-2,CASRPGGAYEQYF,TGCGCCAGCAGGCCGGGGGGAGCCTACGAGCAGTACTTC
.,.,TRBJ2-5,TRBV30,CAWSVQGETQYF,TGTGCCTGGAGTGTACAAGGGGAGACCCAGTACTTC
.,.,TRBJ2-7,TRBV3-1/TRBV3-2,CASTPGWGYEQYF,TGTGCCAGCACCCCCGGGTGGGGGTACGAGCAGTACTTC
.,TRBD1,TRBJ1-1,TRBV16,CASSLGQARGEAFF,TGTGCCAGCAGCCTCGGACAGGCCCGGGGTGAAGCTTTCTTT
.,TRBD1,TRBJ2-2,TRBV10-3,CAIRRTGGADTGELFF,TGTGCCATCAGGCGGACAGGGGGCGCGGACACCGGGGAGCTGTTTTTT
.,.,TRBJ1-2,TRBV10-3,CAISENRQPFGYTF,TGTGCCATCAGTGAGAACCGACAGCCCTTTGGCTACACCTTC
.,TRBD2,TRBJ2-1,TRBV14,CASSPTAGAYNEQFF,TGTGCCAGCAGCCCCACAGCGGGGGCCTACAATGAGCAGTTCTTC
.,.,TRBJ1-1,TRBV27,CASSLSNSDEAFF,TGTGCCAGCAGTTTATCGAATTCAGATGAAGCTTTCTTT
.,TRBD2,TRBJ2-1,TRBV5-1,CASSLVASGTYNNEQFF,TGCGCCAGCAGCTTGGTAGCTAGCGGGACCTACAACAATGAGCAGTTCTTC
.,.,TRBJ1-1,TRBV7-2,CASSPQWGSNTEAFF,TGTGCCAGCAGCCCCCAGTGGGGCTCAAACACTGAAGCTTTCTTT
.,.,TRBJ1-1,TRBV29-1,CSSTGAAGNTEAFF,TGCAGCTCCACCGGGGCCGCTGGGAACACTGAAGCTTTCTTT
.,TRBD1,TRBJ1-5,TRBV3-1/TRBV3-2,CASSPTGGLGDQPQHF,TGTGCCAGCAGCCCTACAGGGGGCTTGGGGGATCAGCCCCAGCATTTT
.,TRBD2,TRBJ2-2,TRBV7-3,CASSFPSGTGELFF,TGTGCCAGCAGCTTCCCTAGCGGCACCGGGGAGCTGTTTTTT
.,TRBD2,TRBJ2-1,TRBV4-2,CASSQEGRTSAYNEQFF,TGTGCCAGCAGCCAAGAGGGCAGGACTAGCGCCTACAATGAGCAGTTCTTC
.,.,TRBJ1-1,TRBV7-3,CASSSGPNTEAFF,TGTGCCAGCAGCTCGGGACCTAACACTGAAGCTTTCTTT
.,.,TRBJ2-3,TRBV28,CASRSRVDTQYF,TGTGCCAGCAGGTCCAGGGTCGATACGCAGTATTTT
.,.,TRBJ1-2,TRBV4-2,CASSQGTRGYTF,TGTGCCAGCAGCCAGGGGACCCGGGGCTACACCTTC
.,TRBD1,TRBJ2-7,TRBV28,CASIGTGLREQYF,TGTGCCAGCATCGGGACAGGTTTGAGAGAGCAGTACTTC
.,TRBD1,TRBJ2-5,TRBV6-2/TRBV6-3,CASSSQGYQETQYF,TGTGCCAGCAGTTCACAGGGGTACCAAGAGACCCAGTACTTC
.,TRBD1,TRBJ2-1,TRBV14,CASSNRGNEQFF,TGTGCCAGCAGCAACAGGGGAAATGAGCAGTTCTTC
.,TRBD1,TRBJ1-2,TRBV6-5,CATTRDRRPNYGYTF,TGTGCCACAACCCGGGACAGAAGACCAAACTATGGCTACACCTTC
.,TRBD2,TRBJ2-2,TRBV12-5,CASGFGEGYTGELFF,TGTGCTAGTGGTTTCGGGGAGGGCTATACCGGGGAGCTGTTTTTT
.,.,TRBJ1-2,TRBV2,CASNTGSFYGYTF,TGTGCCAGCAATACAGGATCCTTCTATGGCTACACCTTC
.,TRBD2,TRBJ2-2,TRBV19,CASTGTSGRSGTGELFF,TGTGCCAGTACCGGGACTAGCGGGAGGTCGGGTACCGGGGAGCTGTTTTTT
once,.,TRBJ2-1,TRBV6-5,CASSYRAYNEQFF,TGTGCCAGCAGTTACCGGGCCTACAATGAGCAGTTCTTC
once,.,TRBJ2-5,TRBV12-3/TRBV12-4,CASSFVETQYF,TGTGCCAGCAGTTTTGTAGAGACCCAGTACTTC
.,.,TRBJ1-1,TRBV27,CASSLWPPWNTEAFF,TGTGCCAGCAGTTTATGGCCCCCTTGGAACACTGAAGCTTTCTTT
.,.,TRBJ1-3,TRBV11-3,CASSLGDTFSGNTIYF,TGTGCCAGCAGCTTAGGCGACACTTTCTCTGGAAACACCATATATTTT
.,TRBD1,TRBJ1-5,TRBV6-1,CASSEGGRGIRQPQHF,TGTGCCAGCAGTGAGGGTGGCAGGGGGATTCGGCAGCCCCAGCATTTT
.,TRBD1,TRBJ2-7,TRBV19,CASSLRGYGEQYF,TGTGCCAGTAGCCTCAGGGGGTATGGCGAGCAGTACTTC
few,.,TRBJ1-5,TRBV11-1,CASSWGINQPQHF,TGTGCCAGCAGCTGGGGCATTAATCAGCCCCAGCATTTT
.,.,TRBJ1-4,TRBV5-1,CASSSTSTNEKLFF,TGCGCCAGCAGCTCCACCTCAACTAATGAAAAACTGTTTTTT
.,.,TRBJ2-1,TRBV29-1,CSVETPARGGLGEQFF,TGCAGCGTTGAAACACCTGCGAGGGGGGGATTAGGTGAGCAGTTCTTC
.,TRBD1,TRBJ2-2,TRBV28,CASSPPGQGLSGELFF,TGTGCCAGCAGTCCCCCGGGACAGGGATTGAGCGGGGAGCTGTTTTTT
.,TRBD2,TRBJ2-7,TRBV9,CASNPLADADYEQYF,TGTGCCAGCAACCCCCTAGCGGACGCGGACTACGAGCAGTACTTC
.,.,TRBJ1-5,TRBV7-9,CASSGSNSNQPQHF,TGTGCCAGCAGTGGGAGTAATAGCAATCAGCCCCAGCATTTT
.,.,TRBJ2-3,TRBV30,CAWTQRRADTQYF,TGTGCCTGGACGCAGCGGAGAGCAGATACGCAGTATTTT
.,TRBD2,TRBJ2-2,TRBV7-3,CASSLTRLAGRAGELFF,TGTGCCAGCAGCCTTACTAGACTAGCGGGACGGGCCGGGGAGCTGTTTTTT
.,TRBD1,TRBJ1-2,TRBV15,CATSRDSGQGYGYTF,TGTGCCACCAGCAGAGATTCGGGACAGGGCTATGGCTACACCTTC
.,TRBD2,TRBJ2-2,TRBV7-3,CASSSIAGANTGELFF,TGTGCCAGCAGCTCCATAGCGGGTGCGAACACCGGGGAGCTGTTTTTT
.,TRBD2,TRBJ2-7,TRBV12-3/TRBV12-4,CASSPGTSREQYF,TGTGCCAGCAGTCCCGGGACTAGTAGGGAGCAGTACTTC
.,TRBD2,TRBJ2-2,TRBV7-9,CASPGLAYTGELFF,TGTGCCAGCCCGGGACTAGCGTACACCGGGGAGCTGTTTTTT
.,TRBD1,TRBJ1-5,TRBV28,CASRNAGDRGQPQHF,TGTGCCAGCAGAAACGCAGGGGACAGGGGTCAGCCCCAGCATTTT
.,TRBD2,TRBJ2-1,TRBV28,CASRGAGGGYNEQFF,TGTGCCAGCAGAGGAGCGGGAGGCGGCTACAATGAGCAGTTCTTC
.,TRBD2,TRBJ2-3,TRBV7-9,CASSLRGGNTDTQYF,TGTGCCAGCAGCCTTCGGGGGGGAAATACAGATACGCAGTATTTT
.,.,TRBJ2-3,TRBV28,CASSLVKFPGTQYF,TGTGCCAGCAGTTTGGTGAAGTTCCCGGGCACGCAGTATTTT